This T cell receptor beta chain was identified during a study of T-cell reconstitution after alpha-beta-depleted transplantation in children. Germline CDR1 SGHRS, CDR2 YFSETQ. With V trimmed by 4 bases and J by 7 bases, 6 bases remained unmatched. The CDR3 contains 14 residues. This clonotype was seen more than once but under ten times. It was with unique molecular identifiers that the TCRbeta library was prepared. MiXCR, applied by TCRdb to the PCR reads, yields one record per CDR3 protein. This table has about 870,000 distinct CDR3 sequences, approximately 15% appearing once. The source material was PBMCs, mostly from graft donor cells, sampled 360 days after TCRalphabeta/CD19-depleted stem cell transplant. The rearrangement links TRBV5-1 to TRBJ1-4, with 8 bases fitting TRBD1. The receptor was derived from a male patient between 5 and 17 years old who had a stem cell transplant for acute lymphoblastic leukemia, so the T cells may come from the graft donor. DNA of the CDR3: TGCGCCAGCAGCGCCGCGGACAGGGCTGAAAAACTGTTTTTT. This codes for CASSAADRAEKLFF.